This T cell receptor (beta chain) emerged from a study of T cell responses to AZD1222 COVID-19 vaccine. This clone has just one count. Profiling relied on immunoSEQ multiplex PCR, and the TCRdb table lists in-frame clones only, not all of them. This sample yields under 200,000 clones, of which around 94% are seen a single time; around 0.66% belongs to the top ten. The germline V and J ends were trimmed by 6 bases and 0 bases, with 21 bases remaining between them. Germline CDR1 reads KGHSH; CDR2 reads LQKENI. The CDR3 is 18 residues long. The sequence derives from an adult in good health. The J gene is TRBJ1-3, the V gene TRBV18; D possibly corresponds to TRBD1 (5 bases). Sample: peripheral blood, taken on day 0 of AZD1222 vaccination. As DNA, the CDR3 is TGTGCCAGCTCCTCATCTGCCCCTGACAGCCTCTCTGGAAACACCATATATTTT. It codes for CASSSSAPDSLSGNTIYF.